What follows is one T cell receptor (beta chain) and its context. Antigen: not known. The V end lost 2 bases, the J end lost 8 bases, and 12 bases lay between the germline ends. CDR3 length equals 14 residues. In germline, CDR1 is MNHEY, CDR2 SVGAGI. This specimen comes from a study of cytomegalovirus exposure and HLA in healthy donors. Study-wide findings and caveats: Follow-up analysis later connected one missense variant in DCLRE1C with trimming of TCR beta V- and J-genes. There was a cluster of highly shared sequence variants that was likely a sequencing artifact. Later on, analysis showed that most CMV-associated TCR beta chains appeared to be HLA-restricted.

Amplification used 60 Vbeta primers and 13 Jbeta primers. Per the original methods: Later reanalysis found 75 million to 95 million unique TCR beta chains, around 10 million of them shared. Clones were read by immunoSEQ multiplex PCR, and TCRdb kept only the in-frame ones, dropping some. The V and J calls and the clone size are those of that table, but D and trimming were determined from the DNA. The table lists roughly 230,000 clones, roughly 78% of them singletons, with around 0.44% in the top ten. The receptor was isolated from a boy younger than 18 in good health and CMV-seronegative. The gene calls are TRBV6-5 and TRBJ1-4, with D unclear. The sequenced sample consisted of PBMCs. The CDR3 here is CASSYRRGREKLFF. The CDR3 DNA follows: TGTGCCAGCAGTTACAGACGGGGTAGAGAAAAACTGTTTTTT.